Sequencing of this TCR beta chain was carried out in a study of control samples from healthy donors and cancer patients. TCRdb's copy holds only in-frame clones and misses some; the assay was immunoSEQ multiplex PCR. The table has around 100,000 clones, about 88% seen once. The length of the CDR3 is 16 residues. CDR1 is GTSNPN and CDR2 is SVGIG in the germline V gene (reference sequence). Trimming cost V 4 bases and J 0 bases, with 13 bases left between them. The sequenced sample consisted of blood. This receptor was obtained from a woman aged 45-59 years in good health. V usage is TRBV30 and J usage is TRBJ1-6; no reliable D call. The CDR3 DNA reads as TGTGCCTGGAAGGCGTTCCAGAGCTCCTATAATTCACCCCTCCACTTT. Its translation: CAWKAFQSSYNSPLHF.